This TCR beta chain was identified in a study of cytomegalovirus exposure and HLA in healthy donors. Points from the study as a whole: The study put 160 or so TCR beta chains on its list as cytomegalovirus-associated. Later, an analysis found that common viral pathogens appeared to be linked with several of the most significant clusters. DRB1 had the most TCR associations and HLA-C the fewest, a later analysis found, with rates varying by HLA locus.

Trimming took 0 bases from V and 12 from J, leaving 13 bases between them. The CDR3 is 14 residues long. Germline V gene data show CDR1 as SGHNT and CDR2 as YYREEE (reference sequence). Note on this clone: Antigen unknown.

A multiplex PCR was run with 60 Vbeta primers and 13 Jbeta primers. The assay was immunoSEQ multiplex PCR, and TCRdb's table has in-frame clones only and misses some. The profile covers approximately 140,000 clones, with over 65% appearing a single time and 10% to 15% taken by the ten largest. This rearrangement joins TRBV5-4 to TRBJ1-6; D is unresolved. The TCR was taken from a man aged 35-49 years in good health and CMV-seropositive. The specimen was PBMCs. This CDR3 reads CASSLGETGRPLHF. CDR3 bases: TGTGCCAGCAGCTTGGGGGAAACCGGGAGACCCCTCCACTTT. Supplemented by reference TRBV5-4 and TRBJ1-6, the full variable domain reads ETGVTQSPTHLIKTRGQQVTLRCSSQSGHNTVSWYQQALGQGPQFIFQYYREEENGRGNFPPRFSGLQFPNYSSELNVNALELDDSALYLCASSLGETGRPLHFGNGTRLTVT.